This entry is about one TCR beta chain. The antigen is not known. The table came from immunoSEQ multiplex PCR; TCRdb's copy has only in-frame clones and leaves some out. Altogether about 2.2 million clones are present, roughly 95% being singletons, with the ten largest covering under 2%. CDR1 SGDLS and CDR2 YYNGEE come from the germline V gene. This CDR3 region has 17 residues. The ends were cut back, 4 bases at V and 2 bases at J, with 21 bases in the middle. The source of the sample is a study of shared clonotypes between healthy human individuals. On the study more broadly: Each donor contributed plates that comprised three CD4 naive, three CD4 memory, two CD8 naive and one CD8 memory. Findings of the study overall: Estimated richness values were generally larger in naive subsets than in memory subsets. Tissue TCR repertoires likely differ from these blood-only repertoires. Some clonotypes were shared by all four sorted-subset donors, while others were not shared. The non-shared ones had lower generation probabilities than the shared ones.

Naive CD8 cells lacked CD45RO, underwent positive selection for CCR7 and left out terminally differentiated effector memory CD45RA+ cells. V and J are TRBV9 and TRBJ2-5; possible D gene TRBD2, 6 bases. This TCR was recovered from a young man in good health. Some clones in this sample may be carry-over from other donors' samples. The sequencing sample was made of naive CD8+ T cells from PBMCs. CDR3 loop: CASSPGLGPSLQETQYF. CDR3 nucleotides: TGTGCCAGCAGCCCGGGACTTGGCCCTTCTCTTCAAGAGACCCAGTACTTC.